This T cell receptor beta chain was documented in a study of T cell repertoires in cytomegalovirus infection. Study information: A matching HLA type, together with CMV infection, was signaled by public TCR beta signatures.

J was trimmed by 5 bases and V by 3 bases; bases with no gene match: 8. The CDR3 extends over 17 amino acids. TCRdb called the reads again in MiXCR, with one record for every CDR3 protein. The sample shows a few hundred thousand distinct CDR3 sequences, 9.5% of them seen only once. Findings of the study overall: The study found HLA-C-restricted CMV-specific TCR beta clonotypes dominating the ex vivo response. Totalled public TCR beta family frequency picked out people who carried CMV plus the relevant HLA.

This clonotype was seen many times. Antigen unknown. The sequence was collected from a human donor in good health (CMV status not recorded). Some clones in this sample may be carry-over from other donors' samples. V usage is TRBV12-3 or TRBV12-4 and J usage is TRBJ2-2; 11 nucleotides match TRBD2. Sequencing input: PBMCs. In nucleotides, the CDR3 is TGTGCCAGCAGTTTGAATAGCGGGAGGGCGGGTACCGGGGAGCTGTTTTTT. Amino acids: CASSLNSGRAGTGELFF.